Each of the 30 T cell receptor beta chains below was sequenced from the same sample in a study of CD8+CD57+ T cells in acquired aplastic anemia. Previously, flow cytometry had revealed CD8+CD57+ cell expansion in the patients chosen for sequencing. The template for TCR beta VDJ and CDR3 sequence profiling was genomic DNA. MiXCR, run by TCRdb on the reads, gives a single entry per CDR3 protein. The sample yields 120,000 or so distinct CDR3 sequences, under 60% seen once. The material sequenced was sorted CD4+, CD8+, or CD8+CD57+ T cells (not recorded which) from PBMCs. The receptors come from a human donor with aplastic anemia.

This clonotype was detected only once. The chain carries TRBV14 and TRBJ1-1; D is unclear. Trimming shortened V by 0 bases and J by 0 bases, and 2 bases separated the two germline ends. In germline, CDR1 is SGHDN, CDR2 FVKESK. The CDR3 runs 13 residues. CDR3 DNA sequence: TGTGCCAGCAGCCAAGATATGAACACTGAAGCTTTCTTT. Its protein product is CASSQDMNTEAFF. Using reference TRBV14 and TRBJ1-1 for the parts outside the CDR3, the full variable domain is EAGVTQFPSHSVIEKGQTVTLRCDPISGHDNLYWYRRVMGKEIKFLLHFVKESKQDESGMPNNRFLAERTGGTYSTLKVQPAELEDSGVYFCASSQDMNTEAFFGQGTRLTVV.

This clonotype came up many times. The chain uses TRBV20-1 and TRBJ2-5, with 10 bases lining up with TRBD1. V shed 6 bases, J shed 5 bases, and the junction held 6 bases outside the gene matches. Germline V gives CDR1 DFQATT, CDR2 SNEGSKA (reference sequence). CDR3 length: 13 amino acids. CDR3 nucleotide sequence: TGCAGTGCCCGACAGGGGGCTAGGGAGACCCAGTACTTC. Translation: CSARQGARETQYF.

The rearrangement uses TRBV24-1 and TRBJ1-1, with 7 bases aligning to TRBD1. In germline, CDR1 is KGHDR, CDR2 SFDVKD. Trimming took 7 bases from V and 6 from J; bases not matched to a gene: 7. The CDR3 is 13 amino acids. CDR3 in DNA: TGTGCCACCAGCTTAACAGGGGCTTCTGAAGCTTTCTTT. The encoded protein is CATSLTGASEAFF.

Here the CDR3 DNA reads TGTGCCAGCGAGAGAGACATTTCCTCTGGAAACACCATATATTTT. Translating it yields CASERDISSGNTIYF. The chain is built from TRBV19 and TRBJ1-3; D ambiguous. The CDR3 runs to 15 residues. Trimming left V 9 bases short and J 0 bases short, with 15 bases between. Germline V gene data show CDR1 as LNHDA and CDR2 as SQIVND (reference sequence).

The CDR3 DNA sequence: TGTGCCATCAGTGAAGGGGATAGGTCACCCCTCCACTTT. Its translation is CAISEGDRSPLHF. The chain has TRBV10-3 and TRBJ1-6; D might be TRBD1 (5 bases). V lost 3 bases, J lost 10 bases, and 10 bases lay in between. This CDR3 is built from 13 residues. Per germline, CDR1 ENHRY and CDR2 SYGVKD.

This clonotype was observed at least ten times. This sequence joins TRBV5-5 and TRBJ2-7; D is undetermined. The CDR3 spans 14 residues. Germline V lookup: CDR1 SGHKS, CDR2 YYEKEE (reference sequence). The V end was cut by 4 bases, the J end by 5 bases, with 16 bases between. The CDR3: CASSPTRARDEQYF. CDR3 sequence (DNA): TGTGCCAGCAGCCCGACCCGGGCTCGGGACGAGCAGTACTTC.

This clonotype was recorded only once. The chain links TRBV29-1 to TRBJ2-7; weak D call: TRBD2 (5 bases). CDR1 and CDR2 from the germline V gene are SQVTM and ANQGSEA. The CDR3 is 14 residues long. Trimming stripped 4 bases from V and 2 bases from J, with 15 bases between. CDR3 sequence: CSVGLRQATYEQYF. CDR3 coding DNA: TGCAGCGTTGGACTAAGGCAGGCTACCTACGAGCAGTACTTC.

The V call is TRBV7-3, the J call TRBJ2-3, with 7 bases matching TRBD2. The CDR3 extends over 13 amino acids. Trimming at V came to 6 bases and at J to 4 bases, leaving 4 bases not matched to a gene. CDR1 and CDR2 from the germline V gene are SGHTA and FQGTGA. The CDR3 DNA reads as TGTGCCAGCAGATCGAGCGGGGCAGATACGCAGTATTTT. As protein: CASRSSGADTQYF.

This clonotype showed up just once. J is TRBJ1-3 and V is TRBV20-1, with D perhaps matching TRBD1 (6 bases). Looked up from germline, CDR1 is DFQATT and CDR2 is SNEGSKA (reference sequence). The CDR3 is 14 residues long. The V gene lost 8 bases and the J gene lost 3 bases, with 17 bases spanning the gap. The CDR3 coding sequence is TGCAGTCTACTTGGGGGGGCCGGTGGAAACACCATATATTTT. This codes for CSLLGGAGGNTIYF.

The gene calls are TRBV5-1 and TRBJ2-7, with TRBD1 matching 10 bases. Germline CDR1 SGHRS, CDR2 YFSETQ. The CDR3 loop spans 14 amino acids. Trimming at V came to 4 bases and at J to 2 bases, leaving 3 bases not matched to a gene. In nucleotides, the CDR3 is TGCGCCAGCAGCCGGACAGGGGGTCCCTACGAGCAGTACTTC. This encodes CASSRTGGPYEQYF.

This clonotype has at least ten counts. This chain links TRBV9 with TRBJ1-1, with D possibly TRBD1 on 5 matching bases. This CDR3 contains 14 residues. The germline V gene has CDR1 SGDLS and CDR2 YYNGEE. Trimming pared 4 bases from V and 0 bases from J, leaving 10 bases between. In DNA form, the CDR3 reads TGTGCCAGCAGCCCCCCAGGGCTGAACACTGAAGCTTTCTTT. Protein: CASSPPGLNTEAFF.

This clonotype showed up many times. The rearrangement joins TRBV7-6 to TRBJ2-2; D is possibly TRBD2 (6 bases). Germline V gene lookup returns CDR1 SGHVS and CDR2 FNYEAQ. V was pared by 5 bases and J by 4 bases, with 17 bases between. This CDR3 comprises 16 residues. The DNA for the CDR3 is TGTGCCAGCAGCCCCGGCGTCGGAGGGGTCACCGGGGAGCTGTTTTTT. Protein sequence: CASSPGVGGVTGELFF.

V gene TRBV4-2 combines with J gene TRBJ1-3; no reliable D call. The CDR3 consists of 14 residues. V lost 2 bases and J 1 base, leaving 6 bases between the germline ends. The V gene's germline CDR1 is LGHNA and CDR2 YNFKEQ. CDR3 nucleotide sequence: TGTGCCAGCAGCCAACCCGAGTCTGGAAACACCATATATTTT. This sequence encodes CASSQPESGNTIYF.

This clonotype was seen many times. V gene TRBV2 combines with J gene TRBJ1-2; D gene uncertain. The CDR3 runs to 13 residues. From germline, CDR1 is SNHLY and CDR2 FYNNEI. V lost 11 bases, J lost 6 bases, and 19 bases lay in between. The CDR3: CAPIVARLNGYTF. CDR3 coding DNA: TGTGCCCCAATCGTCGCCAGGTTGAATGGCTACACCTTC.

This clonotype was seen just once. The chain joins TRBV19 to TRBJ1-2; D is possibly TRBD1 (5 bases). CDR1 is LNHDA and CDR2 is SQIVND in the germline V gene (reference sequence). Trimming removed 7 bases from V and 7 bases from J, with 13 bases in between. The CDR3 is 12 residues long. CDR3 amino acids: CASTQGLGGYTF. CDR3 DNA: TGTGCCAGTACCCAGGGCCTGGGTGGCTACACCTTC.

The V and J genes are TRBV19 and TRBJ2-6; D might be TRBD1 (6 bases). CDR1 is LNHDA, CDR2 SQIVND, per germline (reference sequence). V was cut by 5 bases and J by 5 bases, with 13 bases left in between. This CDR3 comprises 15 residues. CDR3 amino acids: CASSRRDTRANVLTF. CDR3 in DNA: TGTGCCAGTAGTCGACGGGACACCCGGGCCAACGTCCTGACTTTC.

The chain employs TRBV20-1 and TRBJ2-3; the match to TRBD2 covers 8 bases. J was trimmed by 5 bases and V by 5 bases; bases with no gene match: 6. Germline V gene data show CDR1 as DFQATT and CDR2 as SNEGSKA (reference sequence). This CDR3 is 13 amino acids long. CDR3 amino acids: CSAPSGTRDTQYF. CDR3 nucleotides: TGCAGTGCTCCCTCCGGGACTAGAGATACGCAGTATTTT.

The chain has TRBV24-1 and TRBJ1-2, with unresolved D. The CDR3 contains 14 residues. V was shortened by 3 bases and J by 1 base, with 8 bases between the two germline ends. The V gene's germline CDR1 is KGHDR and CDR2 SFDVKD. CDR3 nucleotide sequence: TGTGCCACCAGTGATGAGCGGATTAACTATGGCTACACCTTC. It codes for CATSDERINYGYTF.

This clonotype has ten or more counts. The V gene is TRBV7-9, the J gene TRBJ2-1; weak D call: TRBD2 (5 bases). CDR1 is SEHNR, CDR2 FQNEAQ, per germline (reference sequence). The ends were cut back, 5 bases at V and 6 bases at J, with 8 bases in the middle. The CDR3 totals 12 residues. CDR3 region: CASSATSNEQFF. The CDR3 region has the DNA TGTGCCAGCAGCGCTACTAGCAATGAGCAGTTCTTC.

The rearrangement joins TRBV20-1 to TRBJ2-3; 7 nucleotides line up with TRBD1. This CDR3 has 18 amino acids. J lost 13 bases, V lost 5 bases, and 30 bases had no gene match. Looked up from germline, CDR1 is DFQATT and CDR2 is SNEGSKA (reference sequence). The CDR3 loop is CSASTAGQENLSPTAKYF. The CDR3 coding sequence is TGCAGTGCTTCTACCGCCGGACAGGAAAACCTCTCCCCAACTGCGAAGTATTTT.

CDR3 sequence: CSAKRADTQYF. CDR3 coding DNA: TGCAGTGCTAAACGGGCCGATACGCAGTATTTT. The V call is TRBV20-1, the J call TRBJ2-3; D is unresolved. Trimming took off 4 bases at V and 6 bases at J, with 8 bases between the two ends. This CDR3 comprises 11 residues. Germline CDR1 and CDR2: DFQATT and SNEGSKA (reference sequence).

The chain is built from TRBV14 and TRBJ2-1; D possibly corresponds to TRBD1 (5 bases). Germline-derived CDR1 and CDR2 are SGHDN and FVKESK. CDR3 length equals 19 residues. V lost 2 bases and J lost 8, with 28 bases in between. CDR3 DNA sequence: TGTGCCAGCAGCCAACCTTCTCTCGGTATTCTTACAGGTGGGCATGAGCAGTTCTTC. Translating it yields CASSQPSLGILTGGHEQFF.

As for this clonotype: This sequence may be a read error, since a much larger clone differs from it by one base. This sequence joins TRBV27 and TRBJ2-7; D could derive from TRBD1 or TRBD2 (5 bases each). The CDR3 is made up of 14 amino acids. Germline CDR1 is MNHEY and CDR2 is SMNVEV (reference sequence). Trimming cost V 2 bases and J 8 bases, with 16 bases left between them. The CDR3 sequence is CASSLRGDGRKQYF. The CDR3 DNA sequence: TGTGCCAGCAGTTTACGTGGGGACGGCCGTAAGCAGTACTTC.

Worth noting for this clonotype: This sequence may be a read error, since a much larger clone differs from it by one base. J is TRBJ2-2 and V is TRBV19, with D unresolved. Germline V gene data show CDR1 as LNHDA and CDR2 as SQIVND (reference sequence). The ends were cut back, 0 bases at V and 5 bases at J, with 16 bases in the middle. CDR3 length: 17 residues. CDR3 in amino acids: CASSIDLSWGSTGELFF. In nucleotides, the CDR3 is TGTGCCAGTAGTATAGATCTCTCGTGGGGATCGACCGGGGAGCTGTTTTTT.

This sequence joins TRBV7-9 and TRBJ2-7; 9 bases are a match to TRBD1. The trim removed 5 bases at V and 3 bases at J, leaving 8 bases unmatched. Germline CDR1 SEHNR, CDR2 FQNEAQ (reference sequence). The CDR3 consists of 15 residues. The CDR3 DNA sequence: TGTGCCAGCAGCGCTCGGGACAGGGCTGACTACGAGCAGTACTTC. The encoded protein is CASSARDRADYEQYF.

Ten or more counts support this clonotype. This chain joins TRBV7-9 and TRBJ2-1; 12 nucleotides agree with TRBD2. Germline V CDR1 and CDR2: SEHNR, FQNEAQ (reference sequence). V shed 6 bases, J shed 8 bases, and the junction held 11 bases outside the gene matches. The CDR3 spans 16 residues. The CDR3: CASRASGLAGIDEQFF. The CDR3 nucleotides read TGTGCCAGCAGGGCCAGTGGACTAGCGGGAATCGATGAGCAGTTCTTC.

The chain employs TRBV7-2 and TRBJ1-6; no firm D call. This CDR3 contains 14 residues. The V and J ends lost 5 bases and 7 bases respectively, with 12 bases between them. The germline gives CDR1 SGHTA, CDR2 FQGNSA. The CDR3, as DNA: TGTGCCAGCAGCGACCGGGATCCGAATTCACCCCTCCACTTT. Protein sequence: CASSDRDPNSPLHF.

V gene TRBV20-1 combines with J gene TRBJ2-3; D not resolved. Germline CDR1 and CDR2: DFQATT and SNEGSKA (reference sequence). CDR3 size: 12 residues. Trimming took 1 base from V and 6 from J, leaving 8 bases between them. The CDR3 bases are TGCAGTGCTAGAGTGGGTTTGGATACGCAGTATTTT. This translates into CSARVGLDTQYF.

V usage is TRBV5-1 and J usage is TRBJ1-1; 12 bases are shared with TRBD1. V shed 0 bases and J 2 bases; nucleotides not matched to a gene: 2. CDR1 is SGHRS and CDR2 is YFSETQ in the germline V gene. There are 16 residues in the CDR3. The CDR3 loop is CASSLGDRGRNTEAFF. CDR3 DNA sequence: TGCGCCAGCAGCTTGGGGGACAGGGGGCGTAACACTGAAGCTTTCTTT.

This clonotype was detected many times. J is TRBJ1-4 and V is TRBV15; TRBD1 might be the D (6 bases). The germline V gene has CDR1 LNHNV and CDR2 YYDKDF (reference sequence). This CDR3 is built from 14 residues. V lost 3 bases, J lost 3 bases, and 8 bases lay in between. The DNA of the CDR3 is TGTGCCACCAGCAGGGGACAAGCTAATGAAAAACTGTTTTTT. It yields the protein CATSRGQANEKLFF.